This T cell receptor (beta chain) was observed in a study of T cell repertoires in cytomegalovirus infection. Study-wide findings and caveats: Predominance within the ex vivo response was attributable to HLA-C-restricted CMV-specific TCR beta clonotypes.

V gave up 1 base and J gave up 3 bases, with 10 bases separating them. CDR3 length: 15 amino acids. Germline V lookup: CDR1 SGHRS, CDR2 YFSETQ. A word on this clonotype: What it binds is unknown.

TCRdb ran MiXCR on the reads and lists one entry per CDR3 protein. The data contain approximately 470,000 distinct CDR3 sequences, about two fifths of them singletons. The sequence came from a human donor in good health (CMV status not recorded). Some clones in this sample may be carry-over from other donors' samples. The rearrangement links TRBV5-1 to TRBJ1-4, with no clear D. The sequenced sample was cultured PBMCs, obtained from culture after CMV antigen stimulation. The CDR3 bases are TGCGCCAGCAGCTTGATGGGCACTGCTAATGAAAAACTGTTTTTT. Protein: CASSLMGTANEKLFF.